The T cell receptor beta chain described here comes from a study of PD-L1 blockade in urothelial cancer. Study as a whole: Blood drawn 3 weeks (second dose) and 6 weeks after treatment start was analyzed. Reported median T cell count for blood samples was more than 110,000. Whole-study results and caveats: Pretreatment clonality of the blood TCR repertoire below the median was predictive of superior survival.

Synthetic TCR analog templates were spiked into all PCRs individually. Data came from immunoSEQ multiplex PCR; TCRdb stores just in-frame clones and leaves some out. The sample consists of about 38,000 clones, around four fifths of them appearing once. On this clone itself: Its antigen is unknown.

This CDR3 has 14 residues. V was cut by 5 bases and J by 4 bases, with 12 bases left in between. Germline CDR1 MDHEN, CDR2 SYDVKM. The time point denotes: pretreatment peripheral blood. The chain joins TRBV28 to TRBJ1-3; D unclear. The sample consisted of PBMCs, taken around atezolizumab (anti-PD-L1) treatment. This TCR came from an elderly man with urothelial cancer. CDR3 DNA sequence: TGTGCCAGCAGTGCCGCGGGGAACGGAAACACCATATATTTT. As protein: CASSAAGNGNTIYF.